The 21 T cell receptor beta chains below were found in one sample sequenced in a study of PD-1 blockade in classical Hodgkin lymphoma (dated by TCRdb to the early 2020s). The time point label, read with the paper, signifies: cycle 1 day 1 (C1D1), immediately before nivolumab initiation. Every trial patient had relapsed following autologous stem cell transplantation, and prior brentuximab vedotin exposure was what differed among cohorts A, B and C. Library preparation employed the immunoSEQ multiplex PCR assay. TCRdb limited this immuneACCESS table to in-frame rearrangements with V and J called. A share of clones is missing; checked studies link under half to unresolved V genes, and the rest is unexplained. The sample table holds about 40,000 clones, of which 55% to 75% were seen once. The ten largest clonotypes hold less than 4% of the sample. The source material was peripheral blood mononuclear cells (PBMCs), sampled at baseline. These receptor sequences come from a human donor with classical Hodgkin lymphoma.

J is TRBJ1-2 and V is TRBV30, with D possibly TRBD1 on 5 matching bases. The CDR3 has 11 amino acids. Germline-derived CDR1 and CDR2 are GTSNPN and SVGIG (reference sequence). V lost 5 bases and J 14 bases, leaving 18 bases between the germline ends. CDR3 coding DNA: TGTGCCTGGCAATTCGGGGGGAGGGAGACCTTC. Residues: CAWQFGGRETF.

The chain recombines TRBV7-2 with TRBJ1-2, with 9 bases fitting TRBD1. This CDR3 has 14 amino acids. Germline CDR1 is SGHTA and CDR2 is FQGNSA. Trimming cost V 4 bases and J 8 bases; bases outside gene matches: 8. CDR3: CASSSGQGSRGYTF. As DNA, the CDR3 is TGTGCCAGCAGCTCAGGACAGGGGAGTAGGGGCTACACCTTC.

V and J are TRBV4-1 and TRBJ2-2; 8 nucleotides align to TRBD2. CDR1 MGHRA and CDR2 YSYEKL come from the germline V gene. The CDR3 has 16 residues. With 0 bases clipped from V and 5 bases from J, the junction kept 5 bases outside the gene matches. The CDR3 DNA reads TGCGCCAGCAGCCAAGAATTGGCGGGGGGAACCGGGGAGCTGTTTTTT. Amino acids: CASSQELAGGTGELFF.

This clone was recorded once. CDR3 sequence reads: CASSQSGTAEETQYF. The CDR3 DNA sequence: TGCGCCAGCAGCCAATCCGGGACAGCTGAAGAGACCCAGTACTTC. V gene TRBV5-1 combines with J gene TRBJ2-5, with 7 bases lining up with TRBD1. CDR1 and CDR2 from the germline V gene are SGHRS and YFSETQ. The V gene end was trimmed by 4 bases and the J gene end by 3 bases; junction bases not matched to a gene: 9. This CDR3 comprises 15 residues. Drawing the rest from reference TRBV5-1 and TRBJ2-5, the complete variable domain is KAGVTQTPRYLIKTRGQQVTLSCSPISGHRSVSWYQQTPGQGLQFLFEYFSETQRNKGNFPGRFSGRQFSNSRSEMNVSTLELGDSALYLCASSQSGTAEETQYFGPGTRLLVL.

This clone was detected a few times. V gene TRBV9 combines with J gene TRBJ1-1; the D is unclear. The CDR3 spans 14 residues. Germline CDR1 is SGDLS and CDR2 is YYNGEE. The V and J ends lost 3 bases and 1 base respectively, with 10 bases between them. CDR3 amino acids: CASSGAGRNTEAFF. The CDR3 DNA follows: TGTGCCAGCAGCGGGGCAGGTCGGAACACTGAAGCTTTCTTT.

This rearrangement joins TRBV14 to TRBJ2-1; no definite D call. The CDR3 loop spans 12 amino acids. V was trimmed by 4 bases and J by 9 bases, leaving 10 bases between them. Per the germline V gene, CDR1 is SGHDN and CDR2 is FVKESK. The CDR3 DNA reads TGTGCCAGCAGCCCCGAATTCACTGAGCAGTTCTTC. Translating gives CASSPEFTEQFF. The full variable domain, with the rest looked up from reference TRBV14 and TRBJ2-1, is EAGVTQFPSHSVIEKGQTVTLRCDPISGHDNLYWYRRVMGKEIKFLLHFVKESKQDESGMPNNRFLAERTGGTYSTLKVQPAELEDSGVYFCASSPEFTEQFFGPGTRLTVL.

The rearrangement links TRBV5-1 to TRBJ1-2, with 7 bases fitting TRBD1. This CDR3 contains 12 residues. The J segment lost 9 bases and the V segment lost 5 bases, leaving 7 bases of the junction unmatched. CDR1 is SGHRS and CDR2 is YFSETQ in the germline V gene. The CDR3 DNA is TGCGCCAGCAGTCGGGACAGTTGGAGCTACACCTTC. As protein: CASSRDSWSYTF.

The CDR3 DNA follows: TGTGCCAGCAGCTTCACCCAGGGCGCGGAGCTGTTTTTT. Translated, it gives CASSFTQGAELFF. This chain links TRBV7-3 with TRBJ2-2, with a tentative D call TRBD1 (5 bases). CDR1 and CDR2 (germline): SGHTA, FQGTGA. This CDR3 is built from 13 residues. V lost 3 bases and J 10 bases, leaving 12 bases between the germline ends.

This clone has just one count. V gene TRBV9 combines with J gene TRBJ2-7; weak D call: TRBD2 (5 bases). V lost 4 bases to trimming and J lost 1 base, with 12 bases between them. The germline V gene has CDR1 SGDLS and CDR2 YYNGEE. The CDR3 totals 14 residues. CDR3 region: CASSNGAGSYEQYF. The CDR3 nucleotides are TGTGCCAGCAGCAATGGCGCGGGTTCCTACGAGCAGTACTTC.

The chain joins TRBV4-1 to TRBJ2-7; the match to TRBD1 covers 10 bases. V lost 2 bases and J lost 5; bases outside the gene matches: 6. There are 15 residues in the CDR3. CDR1 is MGHRA, CDR2 YSYEKL, per germline. Here the CDR3 DNA reads TGCGCCAGCAGCCAACAAACCGGGACAGGGGACGAGCAGTACTTC. This gives the protein CASSQQTGTGDEQYF.

The table lists this clone with a few counts. This chain links TRBV11-1 with TRBJ1-2; D gene uncertain. Trimming removed 2 bases from V and 3 bases from J, with 25 bases in between. The CDR3 is 19 residues long. Germline V gene data show CDR1 as SGHAT and CDR2 as FQDESV (reference sequence). CDR3 loop: CASSLWLGGEEGLDYGYTF. Written as DNA, the CDR3 is TGTGCCAGCAGCTTATGGCTCGGCGGGGAAGAAGGGTTGGACTATGGCTACACCTTC.

This clone occurred a few times. The chain links TRBV7-9 to TRBJ2-5; a possible D gene is TRBD1 (6 bases). Trimming stripped 5 bases from V and 5 bases from J, with 18 bases between. The CDR3 length is 15 residues. The germline gives CDR1 SEHNR, CDR2 FQNEAQ (reference sequence). Here the CDR3 reads CASSPLGAVEETQYF. The CDR3 DNA follows: TGTGCCAGCAGCCCGCTGGGGGCGGTCGAGGAGACCCAGTACTTC.

CDR3 bases: TGTGCCAGCAGCCCGACCGGGACATCATACGAGCAGTACTTC. It encodes CASSPTGTSYEQYF. V and J are TRBV7-2 and TRBJ2-7; D may be TRBD1 (6 bases). The CDR3 totals 14 residues. V was shortened by 5 bases and J by 4 bases, with 15 bases between the two germline ends. From germline, CDR1 is SGHTA and CDR2 FQGNSA.

V and J are TRBV23-1 and TRBJ1-6, with D hard to call. TRBV23-1 is known as an ORF, though its function is uncertain. Trimming shortened V by 4 bases and J by 10 bases, and 11 bases separated the two germline ends. This CDR3 contains 13 residues. CDR3 DNA sequence: TGCGCCAGCAGTCGCGAGAAGGGATCACCCCTCCACTTT. Translated, it gives CASSREKGSPLHF.

The rearrangement links TRBV11-2 to TRBJ1-1, with a tentative D call TRBD1 (6 bases). V was pared by 4 bases and J by 6 bases, with 18 bases between. In germline, CDR1 is SGHAT, CDR2 FQNNGV. This CDR3 comprises 15 residues. The DNA of the CDR3 is TGTGCCAGCAGCTCACACAAGTGGACAGAATCTGAAGCTTTCTTT. Protein: CASSSHKWTESEAFF.

The chain recombines TRBV7-9 with TRBJ1-4, with 9 bases matching TRBD1. From germline, CDR1 is SEHNR and CDR2 FQNEAQ (reference sequence). The CDR3 is 13 residues long. Germline trimming cut 5 bases from V and 8 bases from J; bases unmatched to any gene: 3. CDR3 nucleotide sequence: TGTGCCAGCAGCCCGGACAGGGGAGAAAAACTGTTTTTT. Protein: CASSPDRGEKLFF.

The chain combines TRBV2 with TRBJ1-5; TRBD1 matches 7 bases. Trimming took 6 bases from V and 5 from J; bases not matched to a gene: 1. The germline V gene encodes CDR1 SNHLY and CDR2 FYNNEI. The CDR3 spans 12 residues. CDR3 amino acids: CASSGTDQPQHF. The CDR3 nucleotides read TGTGCCAGCAGCGGGACAGATCAGCCCCAGCATTTT. The whole variable domain, filled in from reference TRBV2 and TRBJ1-5, reads EPEVTQTPSHQVTQMGQEVILRCVPISNHLYFYWYRQILGQKVEFLVSFYNNEISEKSEIFDDQFSVERPDGSNFTLKIRSTKLEDSAMYFCASSGTDQPQHFGDGTRLSIL.

This clone turned up a few times. This chain joins TRBV4-1 and TRBJ2-7; 9 bases are a match to TRBD1. CDR3 size: 17 residues. Losses at the gene ends were 3 bases for V and 4 bases for J; bases not matched to a gene: 13. CDR1 MGHRA and CDR2 YSYEKL come from the germline V gene. This CDR3 reads CASSQRVPGQGIYEQYF. The DNA for the CDR3 is TGCGCCAGCAGCCAGCGAGTCCCGGGACAGGGAATATACGAGCAGTACTTC.

The rearrangement joins TRBV6-4 to TRBJ2-2; 10 nucleotides match TRBD1. Looked up from germline, CDR1 is MRHNA and CDR2 is SNTAGT. The CDR3 has 14 residues. The V gene end was trimmed by 7 bases and the J gene end by 6 bases; junction bases not matched to a gene: 5. The CDR3 nucleotides read TGTGCCAGCAAACGGGACAGGGGCCCCGGGGAGCTGTTTTTT. Its protein product is CASKRDRGPGELFF.

The rearrangement links TRBV30 to TRBJ1-2; no reliable D call. The CDR3 has 14 residues. CDR1 is GTSNPN and CDR2 is SVGIG in the germline V gene (reference sequence). Trimming took 2 bases from V and 7 from J, leaving 17 bases between them. The CDR3 DNA reads as TGTGCCTGGAGTCCAGACACGGCTTCCTCTGGCTACACCTTC. It translates to CAWSPDTASSGYTF.

In regard to this clone: Additional DNA sequences in this sample encode the identical CDR3. This rearrangement joins TRBV5-1 to TRBJ1-2, with a tentative D call TRBD1 (5 bases). This CDR3 has 14 amino acids. V lost 0 bases and J 8 bases, leaving 14 bases between the germline ends. CDR1 and CDR2 from the germline V gene are SGHRS and YFSETQ. CDR3 coding DNA: TGCGCCAGCAGCTTGGGGGCTGGGGGGAGCGGCTACACCTTC. This codes for CASSLGAGGSGYTF. The full variable domain, completed using reference TRBV5-1 and TRBJ1-2, is KAGVTQTPRYLIKTRGQQVTLSCSPISGHRSVSWYQQTPGQGLQFLFEYFSETQRNKGNFPGRFSGRQFSNSRSEMNVSTLELGDSALYLCASSLGAGGSGYTFGSGTRLTVV.